This TCR beta chain emerged from a study of CD8+CD57+ T cells in acquired aplastic anemia. At the level of the study: An average of 3.2 ug of DNA was obtained from sorted CD4+ and CD8+ cells. Healthy donors had, on average, approximately 9.9 million reads for their CD4+ cells.

Ends included, the CDR3 has 14 residues. CDR1 is MNHNY, CDR2 SVGAGI, per germline (reference sequence). General study results and limits: In CD8+ cells, Simpson's diversity showed no significant difference between patients and controls. Patients and controls were found to share approximately 31 CD8+ CDR3 sequences.

TCR beta VDJ and CDR3 were profiled, and genomic DNA was the template. One entry per CDR3 protein, called by TCRdb with MiXCR from the reads. The sample shows 400,000 to 500,000 distinct CDR3 sequences, under 80% of them seen only once. Details on this clonotype: Its antigen is currently unknown. The conserved phenylalanine or tryptophan is not found at the CDR3 terminus, so this likely reflects a read error. The DNA is left out, because the CDR3 cannot be placed on it with certainty; the CDR3 is given as TCRdb lists it.

The J gene is TRBJ1-1, the V gene TRBV6-6. This TCR came from a human donor in good health, serving as a control. The specimen sequenced was sorted CD4+, CD8+, or CD8+CD57+ T cells (not recorded which) from PBMCs. The CDR3 loop is CASRQKGLNTEASG.